Reported below is one T cell receptor beta chain. Clones were read by immunoSEQ multiplex PCR, and TCRdb kept only the in-frame ones, dropping some. The profile covers some 49,000 clones, with about 85% appearing a single time and 52% taken by the ten largest. The entry originates in a study of OX40 agonist ivuxolimab in advanced cancers. This CDR3 has 14 residues. Germline CDR1 is MNHNS and CDR2 is SASEGT. V was clipped by 6 bases and J by 1 base, with 11 bases between them. The source of this sequence is an adult with an advanced solid tumor such as melanoma, head and neck, liver or kidney cancer. The sample consisted of CD4+ or CD8+ T cells sorted from blood, taken in a trial of the OX40 agonist ivuxolimab. The genes are TRBV6-1 and TRBJ2-3; D might be TRBD2 (6 bases). The DNA of the CDR3 is TGTGCCAGCAGCGTCGGCGGGGGCACAGATACGCAGTATTTT. Translation: CASSVGGGTDTQYF.